This TCR beta chain was captured by sequencing in a study of OX40 agonist ivuxolimab in advanced cancers. Findings and limits, study-wide: Patients who responded partially at 0.1-3.0 mg/kg showed clonal expansion ranking among the lowest.

On this clone: Its antigen is unknown.

CDR1 is SGHAT, CDR2 FQDESV, per germline (reference sequence). CDR3 length equals 12 residues. Trimming removed 4 bases from V and 7 bases from J, with 8 bases in between. Generated by immunoSEQ multiplex PCR, the TCRdb table keeps only in-frame clones and is missing some. In the table there are approximately 80,000 clones, less than 95% of which are singletons. This chain joins TRBV11-1 and TRBJ2-1; D not certain. The source is an adult with an advanced solid tumor such as melanoma, head and neck, liver or kidney cancer. Sequencing used CD4+ or CD8+ T cells sorted from blood, obtained in a trial of the OX40 agonist ivuxolimab. The CDR3, as DNA: TGTGCCAGCAGCTATGGCATGAATGAGCAGTTCTTC. Its translation is CASSYGMNEQFF.